The 22 T cell receptor beta chains listed next were all sequenced from one sample in a study of a mutant IDH1 vaccine in newly diagnosed glioma. Time point indicated: week 47, end of study. Doses comprised 300 ug of mutant IDH1 20-mer peptide each, plus topical imiquimod. Their specific antigens are unknown. TCRdb's table, derived via immunoSEQ multiplex PCR, lists solely in-frame clones and lacks some. This sample has over 50,000 clones; over 60% occur once, and the top ten carry 4.9%. This specimen was PBMCs, taken from a glioma patient whose treatment included an IDH1 peptide vaccine. Source of these receptors: a woman aged 40 to 55 with glioma. Some clones in this sample may be carry-over from other donors' samples.

The rearrangement links TRBV18 to TRBJ1-5; D gene ambiguous. The CDR3 is made up of 13 amino acids. Trimming cost V 3 bases and J 4 bases, with 7 bases left between them. CDR1 and CDR2 from the germline V gene are KGHSH and LQKENI. CDR3 in DNA: TGTGCCAGCTCACCGGTCAAGAATCAGCCCCAGCATTTT. Translating gives CASSPVKNQPQHF.

This chain links TRBV5-1 with TRBJ2-5, with D possibly matching TRBD1 (5 bases). This CDR3 region has 15 residues. V was cut by 0 bases and J by 5 bases, with 14 bases left in between. The germline V gene encodes CDR1 SGHRS and CDR2 YFSETQ. CDR3 amino acids: CASSLDGRAQETQYF. The CDR3, as DNA: TGCGCCAGCAGCTTGGACGGCAGGGCACAGGAGACCCAGTACTTC.

The sample holds a few counts of this clone. The same CDR3 arises from other DNA sequences in this sample as well. The J gene is TRBJ1-1, the V gene TRBV19, with 8 bases identical to TRBD1. The CDR3 spans 14 residues. Germline CDR1 and CDR2: LNHDA and SQIVND (reference sequence). J gave up 1 base and V 3 bases, and 1 base lay outside the gene matches. The CDR3 spells CASSIQGANTEAFF. CDR3 nucleotide sequence: TGTGCCAGTAGTATTCAGGGGGCGAACACTGAAGCTTTCTTT.

This clone has a handful of counts. V and J are TRBV29-1 and TRBJ1-1, with D possibly TRBD1 on 6 matching bases. The V and J ends lost 8 bases and 4 bases respectively, with 17 bases between them. Germline CDR1 reads SQVTM; CDR2 reads ANQGSEA. The CDR3 loop spans 13 amino acids. The CDR3: CSSRGGPGTEAFF. CDR3 sequence (DNA): TGCAGCTCCCGGGGGGGGCCTGGCACTGAAGCTTTCTTT. Based on the CDR3 plus reference TRBV29-1 and TRBJ1-1, the full variable domain is SAVISQKPSRDICQRGTSLTIQCQVDSQVTMMFWYRQQPGQSLTLIATANQGSEATYESGFVIDKFPISRPNLTFSTLTVSNMSPEDSSIYLCSSRGGPGTEAFFGQGTRLTVV.

This clone was seen only once. Distinct nucleotide sequences in the sample also encode this CDR3. This sequence joins TRBV12-5 and TRBJ1-2, with D possibly matching TRBD1 (6 bases). The CDR3 length is 13 residues. Trimming took 5 bases from V and 6 from J, leaving 13 bases between them. Per germline, CDR1 LGHNT and CDR2 FRNRAP. In DNA form, the CDR3 reads TGTGCTAGTGGTCCCGGGAGGGGGGATGGCTACACCTTC. Its translation: CASGPGRGDGYTF. The whole variable domain, filled in from reference TRBV12-5 and TRBJ1-2, reads DARVTQTPRHKVTEMGQEVTMRCQPILGHNTVFWYRQTMMQGLELLAYFRNRAPLDDSGMPKDRFSAEMPDATLATLKIQPSEPRDSAVYFCASGPGRGDGYTFGSGTRLTVV.

The chain recombines TRBV27 with TRBJ1-2; D may be TRBD1 (6 bases). This CDR3 contains 13 residues. Per germline, CDR1 MNHEY and CDR2 SMNVEV (reference sequence). The V gene lost 5 bases and the J gene lost 8 bases, with 15 bases spanning the gap. CDR3: CASSGQGQWGYTF. The DNA for the CDR3 is TGTGCCAGCAGTGGGCAGGGGCAATGGGGCTACACCTTC.

V gene TRBV9 combines with J gene TRBJ1-2, with TRBD1 as a possible D gene (5 bases). Germline loops: CDR1 SGDLS, CDR2 YYNGEE. With 7 bases removed from V and 2 bases from J, the gap between germline ends came to 9 bases. The CDR3 totals 12 residues. The CDR3: CASGGVNYGYTF. CDR3 coding DNA: TGTGCCAGCGGGGGGGTGAACTATGGCTACACCTTC. The full variable domain, its missing parts supplied by reference TRBV9 and TRBJ1-2, is DSGVTQTPKHLITATGQRVTLRCSPRSGDLSVYWYQQSLDQGLQFLIQYYNGEERAKGNILERFSAQQFPDLHSELNLSSLELGDSALYFCASGGVNYGYTFGSGTRLTVV.

This rearrangement joins TRBV6-4 to TRBJ2-2; no reliable D call. CDR1 and CDR2 (germline): MRHNA, SNTAGT. This CDR3 is built from 14 residues. Trimming took 0 bases from V and 4 from J, leaving 6 bases between them. CDR3 region: CASSDSPSTGELFF. The CDR3 DNA sequence: TGTGCCAGCAGTGACTCCCCAAGCACCGGGGAGCTGTTTTTT.

The chain couples TRBV4-3 to TRBJ2-3; a weak D match, TRBD2 (6 bases). Germline V gene sequence: CDR1 LGHNA, CDR2 YSLEER. The CDR3 runs 16 residues. V was shortened by 1 base and J by 2 bases, with 13 bases between the two germline ends. The CDR3 spells CASSQGPGDPTDTQYF. The CDR3, as DNA: TGCGCCAGCAGCCAAGGTCCGGGGGATCCCACAGATACGCAGTATTTT.

V gene TRBV7-8 combines with J gene TRBJ2-5, with D hard to call. The CDR3 runs 15 residues. V gave up 2 bases and J gave up 5 bases, with 15 bases separating them. Germline CDR1 is SGHVS and CDR2 is FQNEAQ. The CDR3 bases are TGTGCCAGCAGCTTAAATGGGGTGGGGTCCGAGACCCAGTACTTC. Protein: CASSLNGVGSETQYF.

The table lists this clone with a few counts. The chain recombines TRBV5-1 with TRBJ2-1; 12 bases line up with TRBD2. The V and J ends lost 1 base and 1 base, in that order; junction bases with no gene match: 9. CDR1 is SGHRS, CDR2 YFSETQ, per germline. The CDR3 length is 19 residues. CDR3 nucleotides: TGCGCCAGCAGCTTGTGGGCTAGCGGGGGGGCCGGATCCTACAATGAGCAGTTCTTC. Amino acid sequence: CASSLWASGGAGSYNEQFF.

This chain connects TRBV6-1 to TRBJ1-1; 9 bases agree with TRBD1. J was trimmed by 8 bases and V by 1 base; bases with no gene match: 8. Germline V gene sequence: CDR1 MNHNS, CDR2 SASEGT. The CDR3 totals 15 residues. Here the CDR3 DNA reads TGTGCCAGCAGTGAAGGACAGGGGGGGAGAAGGGAAGCTTTCTTT. Residues: CASSEGQGGRREAFF.

This clone was detected only once. The rearrangement links TRBV7-2 to TRBJ1-2; unclear D gene. CDR1 is SGHTA, CDR2 FQGNSA, per germline. The V end lost 0 bases, the J end lost 8 bases, and 13 bases lay between the germline ends. There are 14 residues in the CDR3. The DNA for the CDR3 is TGTGCCAGCAGCTTAGCGGGGTCGGGAAGGGGCTACACCTTC. Translating it yields CASSLAGSGRGYTF.

This clone was observed a few times. The V and J genes are TRBV19 and TRBJ2-5; tentative D call: TRBD1 (6 bases). The CDR3 is 15 amino acids. V was pared by 5 bases and J by 4 bases, with 17 bases between. Germline V gene sequence: CDR1 LNHDA, CDR2 SQIVND (reference sequence). In nucleotides, the CDR3 is TGTGCCAGTAGTCTCCCTTCCACAGGGAGAGAGACCCAGTACTTC. It yields the protein CASSLPSTGRETQYF.

The J gene is TRBJ2-3, the V gene TRBV7-9; D remains ambiguous. There are 14 residues in the CDR3. The germline V and J ends were trimmed by 5 bases and 2 bases, with 11 bases remaining between them. From germline, CDR1 is SEHNR and CDR2 FQNEAQ (reference sequence). The CDR3 coding sequence is TGTGCCAGCAGCCCGCCAGGATCCACAGATACGCAGTATTTT. Its protein product is CASSPPGSTDTQYF.

The chain combines TRBV10-2 with TRBJ2-2; 15 bases are a match to TRBD2. The V and J ends lost 4 bases and 2 bases, in that order; junction bases with no gene match: 2. CDR1 is WSHSY, CDR2 SAAADI, per germline. This CDR3 is 17 amino acids long. The CDR3: CASSGTSGGANTGELFF. For the CDR3, the DNA is TGCGCCAGCAGTGGGACTAGCGGGGGGGCCAACACCGGGGAGCTGTTTTTT.

J is TRBJ1-1 and V is TRBV7-8; D possibly corresponds to TRBD1 (6 bases). The length of the CDR3 is 13 residues. Germline CDR1 reads SGHVS; CDR2 reads FQNEAQ. The CDR3 nucleotides read TGTGCAGGCGGGGACACCCTCGACACTGAAGCTTTCTTT. Its protein is CAGGDTLDTEAFF.

The chain employs TRBV25-1 and TRBJ1-2; TRBD1 matches 9 bases. V shed 3 bases, J shed 5 bases, and the junction held 7 bases outside the gene matches. The length of the CDR3 is 15 residues. The germline V gene encodes CDR1 MGHDK and CDR2 SYGVNS. CDR3 coding DNA: TGTGCCAGCAGTGATCCCAGACAGGGGGAATATGGCTACACCTTC. Protein sequence: CASSDPRQGEYGYTF.

This chain joins TRBV7-2 and TRBJ2-1, with D possibly TRBD2 on 7 matching bases. V lost 4 bases, J lost 4 bases, and 17 bases lay in between. CDR1 is SGHTA, CDR2 FQGNSA, per germline. The CDR3 has 16 amino acids. In DNA form, the CDR3 reads TGTGCCAGCAGCTCTGCCACGGGGGGCATATACAATGAGCAGTTCTTC. Amino acids: CASSSATGGIYNEQFF.

The chain joins TRBV19 to TRBJ2-5, with no clear D. Germline V gives CDR1 LNHDA, CDR2 SQIVND (reference sequence). V was shortened by 0 bases and J by 3 bases, with 5 bases between the two germline ends. The CDR3 length is 13 residues. The CDR3 sequence is CASSIDGEETQYF. The CDR3 bases are TGTGCCAGTAGTATAGACGGAGAAGAGACCCAGTACTTC. The complete variable domain, with remaining parts taken from reference TRBV19 and TRBJ2-5, reads DGGITQSPKYLFRKEGQNVTLSCEQNLNHDAMYWYRQDPGQGLRLIYYSQIVNDFQKGDIAEGYSVSREKKESFPLTVTSAQKNPTAFYLCASSIDGEETQYFGPGTRLLVL.

The rearrangement uses TRBV5-6 and TRBJ2-3; either TRBD1 or TRBD2 may supply D (5 bases each). Trimming shortened V by 2 bases and J by 2 bases, and 15 bases separated the two germline ends. The CDR3 sequence is 16 residues long. Germline CDR1 and CDR2: SGHDT and YYEEEE. For the CDR3, the DNA is TGTGCCAGCAGCTTCTATCCTGGGGGATCCACAGATACGCAGTATTTT. It codes for CASSFYPGGSTDTQYF.

This CDR3 reads CASSHRSYNEQFF. CDR3 in DNA: TGTGCCAGCAGCCACCGCTCCTACAATGAGCAGTTCTTC. The J gene is TRBJ2-1, the V gene TRBV27, with D hard to call. The CDR3 is 13 amino acids. Germline CDR1 MNHEY, CDR2 SMNVEV (reference sequence). V lost 6 bases and J lost 0, with 6 bases in between.